The 8 T cell receptor beta chains reported below all come from one sample, sequenced in a study of blood T cell repertoires in COVID-19. Using immunoSEQ multiplex PCR, the repertoire was profiled, and TCRdb retains in-frame clones only, with some absent. The sample contains around 300,000 clones, around 91% of which appear only once. The sample consisted of peripheral blood. These receptors all come from a woman aged 40 to 50 with COVID-19, enrolled during active disease.

The V call is TRBV28, the J call TRBJ1-2; 8 nucleotides match TRBD1. The CDR3 is 12 amino acids. CDR1 MDHEN and CDR2 SYDVKM come from the germline V gene. V lost 7 bases, J lost 4 bases, and 2 bases stayed unmatched. The CDR3 sequence is CASNRGTYGYTF. The CDR3 DNA is TGTGCCAGCAACAGGGGGACCTATGGCTACACCTTC.

V and J are TRBV7-9 and TRBJ1-1; maybe TRBD1 (6 bases). This CDR3 has 14 residues. V was cut by 5 bases and J by 3 bases, with 13 bases left in between. CDR1 SEHNR and CDR2 FQNEAQ come from the germline V gene (reference sequence). The CDR3 loop is CASSQRQDHTEAFF. The CDR3 DNA reads as TGTGCCAGCAGCCAGCGACAGGATCACACTGAAGCTTTCTTT. Based on the CDR3 plus reference TRBV7-9 and TRBJ1-1, the full variable domain is DTGVSQNPRHKITKRGQNVTFRCDPISEHNRLYWYRQTLGQGPEFLTYFQNEAQLEKSRLLSDRFSAERPKGSFSTLEIQRTEQGDSAMYLCASSQRQDHTEAFFGQGTRLTVV.

The chain employs TRBV18 and TRBJ1-3; no definite D call. The CDR3 totals 16 residues. V was clipped by 3 bases and J by 0 bases, with 12 bases between them. Germline CDR1 and CDR2: KGHSH and LQKENI. The CDR3 region has the DNA TGTGCCAGCTCACCGGAAACAGCTTACTCTGGAAACACCATATATTTT. Translation gives CASSPETAYSGNTIYF.

The chain joins TRBV6-5 to TRBJ2-5; weak D call: TRBD1 (7 bases). CDR3 size: 13 residues. Trimming removed 6 bases at V and 5 bases at J, with 13 bases between. Germline lookup yields CDR1 MNHEY and CDR2 SVGAGI. The CDR3 DNA sequence: TGTGCCAGCAGGTCGACAGGGAGGGAGACCCAGTACTTC. Amino acids: CASRSTGRETQYF.

This CDR3 reads CASSSTGTGGRGNSPLHF. The DNA for the CDR3 is TGCGCCAGCAGCTCCACCGGGACAGGGGGCCGGGGGAATTCACCCCTCCACTTT. J is TRBJ1-6 and V is TRBV5-1; 12 nucleotides match TRBD1. The germline gives CDR1 SGHRS, CDR2 YFSETQ. V lost 3 bases to trimming and J lost 7 bases; unmatched junction nucleotides: 11. The CDR3 extends over 18 amino acids.

The chain has TRBV28 and TRBJ2-7; 7 nucleotides line up with TRBD2. The germline CDR1 and CDR2 sequences are MDHEN and SYDVKM. There are 16 residues in the CDR3. V trimming: 4 bases; J trimming: 1 base; junction bases outside the gene matches: 10. The CDR3 DNA reads TGTGCCAGCAGTTCTCCCGCTAGCGGTCTATCCTACGAGCAGTACTTC. Amino acids: CASSSPASGLSYEQYF. The whole variable domain, remainder taken from reference TRBV28 and TRBJ2-7, is DVKVTQSSRYLVKRTGEKVFLECVQDMDHENMFWYRQDPGLGLRLIYFSYDVKMKEKGDIPEGYSVSREKKERFSLILESASTNQTSMYLCASSSPASGLSYEQYFGPGTRLTVT.

The gene calls are TRBV27 and TRBJ2-7, with a tentative D call TRBD2 (5 bases). The CDR3 length is 14 residues. In germline, CDR1 is MNHEY, CDR2 SMNVEV (reference sequence). The V and J ends lost 2 bases and 0 bases respectively, with 8 bases between them. The CDR3 region is CASSLAGNSYEQYF. The CDR3 DNA sequence: TGTGCCAGCAGTTTAGCCGGGAACTCCTACGAGCAGTACTTC.

The V and J genes are TRBV4-3 and TRBJ1-2, with D unresolved. CDR1 is LGHNA, CDR2 YSLEER, per germline. V lost 1 base to trimming and J lost 5 bases, with 17 bases between them. CDR3 length equals 16 residues. This CDR3 reads CASSQAKEALTYGYTF. In DNA form, the CDR3 reads TGCGCCAGCAGCCAAGCGAAAGAGGCCCTTACGTATGGCTACACCTTC.